Presented here are 8 T cell receptor beta chains from one specimen sequenced in a study of blood T cell repertoires in COVID-19. Libraries were prepared by immunoSEQ multiplex PCR; TCRdb keeps only in-frame clonotypes and omits some of them. The repertoire holds some 520,000 clones, with 75% to 90% as singletons. Sequenced input: peripheral blood. These receptors originate from a young man with COVID-19, enrolled during active disease.

Here the CDR3 reads CASSDSFAASGGVHLQETQYF. In DNA form, the CDR3 reads TGTGCCAGCAGTGACTCGTTCGCGGCTAGCGGGGGGGTACACCTCCAAGAGACCCAGTACTTC. The chain combines TRBV6-4 with TRBJ2-5; the match to TRBD2 covers 12 bases. Trimming cost V 0 bases and J 1 base; bases outside gene matches: 15. CDR1 is MRHNA and CDR2 is SNTAGT in the germline V gene. The CDR3 has 21 amino acids.

This chain links TRBV7-9 with TRBJ1-1, with TRBD1 matching 12 bases. The CDR3 extends over 17 amino acids. J lost 4 bases, V lost 5 bases, and 11 bases had no gene match. Germline-derived CDR1 and CDR2 are SEHNR and FQNEAQ (reference sequence). DNA of the CDR3: TGTGCCAGCAGCGTAACCGGGACAGGGGGCAAGGGCACTGAAGCTTTCTTT. Translating gives CASSVTGTGGKGTEAFF.

J is TRBJ1-1 and V is TRBV9; D gene uncertain. The CDR3 is made up of 13 amino acids. V was clipped by 4 bases and J by 2 bases, with 9 bases between them. In germline, CDR1 is SGDLS, CDR2 YYNGEE. The CDR3 nucleotides are TGTGCCAGCAGCCCCACACCTAACACTGAAGCTTTCTTT. Amino acids: CASSPTPNTEAFF.

The J gene is TRBJ2-7, the V gene TRBV11-2; 8 bases agree with TRBD1. The germline V gene has CDR1 SGHAT and CDR2 FQNNGV. The trim removed 2 bases at V and 7 bases at J, leaving 4 bases unmatched. The CDR3 length is 13 residues. The CDR3 reads CASSLKGQGEQYF. The CDR3 bases are TGTGCCAGCAGCTTAAAAGGACAGGGAGAGCAGTACTTC.

The chain carries TRBV6-5 and TRBJ2-2; the D gene is possibly TRBD1 (6 bases). Between the trimmed V and J ends, which lost 1 base and 7 bases, there was a span of 13 bases. The CDR3 sequence is 15 residues long. Per germline, CDR1 MNHEY and CDR2 SVGAGI. Written as DNA, the CDR3 is TGTGCCAGCAGTTACTACGGGACAACCGTCGGGGAGCTGTTTTTT. Amino acid sequence: CASSYYGTTVGELFF.

The rearrangement joins TRBV13 to TRBJ1-3; D is undetermined. The CDR3 is made up of 13 amino acids. The ends were cut back, 6 bases at V and 4 bases at J, with 10 bases in the middle. CDR1 is PRHDT, CDR2 FYEKMQ, per germline (reference sequence). The CDR3 sequence: CASRPAGGNTIYF. The DNA for the CDR3 is TGTGCCAGCAGGCCTGCGGGAGGAAACACCATATATTTT.

The chain is built from TRBV11-3 and TRBJ2-4; the D is unclear. Trimming left V 0 bases short and J 2 bases short, with 11 bases between. CDR1 and CDR2 (germline): SGHNT, YENEEA. The CDR3 spans 16 residues. DNA of the CDR3: TGTGCCAGCAGCTTAGATCCAAGCGCTCCCAAAAACATTCAGTACTTC. Amino acid sequence: CASSLDPSAPKNIQYF.

A few counts support this clone. This chain links TRBV3-1 (or the pseudogene TRBV3-2) with TRBJ2-3; 10 bases agree with TRBD2. The CDR3 extends over 18 amino acids. Germline trimming cut 0 bases from V and 4 bases from J; bases unmatched to any gene: 10. The V gene's germline CDR1 is LGHDT and CDR2 YNNKEL (reference sequence). Here the CDR3 reads CASSQDERGGPIADTQYF. In DNA, the CDR3 is TGTGCCAGCAGCCAAGACGAGCGGGGGGGCCCGATTGCAGATACGCAGTATTTT.